Reported below is one TCR beta chain. The antigen is undetermined. These data come from a study of vaccination effects on CD4 cells after COVID-19. Overall study: Sampling occurred a median 72 days post second dose, range 14 to 241.

Sequencing was performed with immunoSEQ multiplex PCR; in TCRdb, only in-frame clones are kept and a portion is missing. The table has about 28,000 clones, more than 60% seen once. Antigen-specific CD4+ T cells were first expanded with viral peptide pools by the ViraFEST assay and only then sequenced. Subsequent to approximately 11 days of culture, CD4+ T cells were isolated. As their vaccination, participants received two doses of either BNT162b2 or mRNA-1273. Each well held about 2.1 million PBMC cultured with around 10 ug/ml peptides and roughly 9 IU/ml IL-2. It was on days 3 and 7 that half the medium was replaced with IL-2 medium. Findings of the study overall: Convalescent patients in the study were few, and early post-infection timepoints were absent.

Germline V lookup: CDR1 SGHKS, CDR2 YYEKEE (reference sequence). The CDR3 totals 15 residues. Deletions cut 2 bases from V and 0 bases from J, with 9 bases between. Material: CD4+ T cells from PBMCs cultured with HCoV-NL63 spike peptides, obtained after COVID-19 vaccination. The rearrangement joins TRBV5-5 to TRBJ1-5; D unclear. The sequence was obtained from a human donor who received a COVID-19 vaccine. CDR3 sequence (DNA): TGTGCCAGCAGCTTTGGCCCAAATAGCAATCAGCCCCAGCATTTT. Encoded protein: CASSFGPNSNQPQHF.